A selection of T cell receptor beta chains follows, all from one sample in a study of tumor-infiltrating lymphocytes in primary liver carcinoma. One entry per CDR3 protein, called by TCRdb with MiXCR from the multiplex PCR reads. Counted here are over 75,000 distinct CDR3 sequences, around 68% occurring once; the ten biggest clones make up about 27%. The sample comprised tumor-adjacent normal liver tissue. The receptors stem from a man aged 35 to 55 with primary liver carcinoma and hepatitis B virus infection. The CDR3 runs from the conserved cysteine through the conserved F or W. Fields, in order: V gene, J gene, clone size, D gene, CDR3 length, CDR3 DNA, CDR3 protein. A D gene is named only where the DNA matches it firmly. A row's size may be missing; if present it is once, few, many or a size class.

TRBV7-9,TRBJ2-7,NA,TRBD1,14,TGTGTCAGCAGCCCCCCAGGGACAGCCTACGAGCAGTACTTC,CVSSPPGTAYEQYF
TRBV4-1,TRBJ2-1,many,NA,15,TGCGCCAGCAGCCTAAACCAGGGTAGATCCAATGAGCAGTTCTTC,CASSLNQGRSNEQFF
TRBV11-2,TRBJ2-3,NA,TRBD2,19,TGTGTCAGCAGCTCGACATGGCCCGGCACTAGCGGGAGCCCAGATACGCAGTACTTT,CVSSSTWPGTSGSPDTQYF
TRBV11-2,TRBJ2-3,NA,NA,13,TGTGCCAGCAGCTTAGCGGGTAGAAATACGCAGTATTTT,CASSLAGRNTQYF
TRBV7-3,TRBJ2-1,NA,NA,15,TGTGCCAGCAGCTTAGGGGGTGGGGGCCAGTATGAGCAGTTCTTC,CASSLGGGGQYEQFF
TRBV4-2,TRBJ2-7,NA,NA,17,TGTGCCAGCAGCCAAGCAGGTTCCCCCCTGTGGTCTGGCGAACAGTACTTC,CASSQAGSPLWSGEQYF
TRBV6-5,TRBJ2-2,NA,NA,17,TGTGCCAGCAGTTCACGTCCCCCAGGGTTAAACACCGGGGAACTGTCTTTT,CASSSRPPGLNTGELSF
TRBV29-1,TRBJ2-7,many,TRBD1,14,TGCAGCGTTGAAGCCCGGGACAGGGGATACGAGCAGTACTTC,CSVEARDRGYEQYF
TRBV7-8,TRBJ2-3,NA,NA,17,TGTGCCAGCAGCTTAGCCCAAGCAGGAGGGCTACATGATACGCACTATTTT,CASSLAQAGGLHDTHYF
TRBV11-2,TRBJ2-5,NA,TRBD2,18,TGTGCCAGCAGCTCCATTGGACTAGCGGGGGGGCCGAACGAGACCCAGTACTTC,CASSSIGLAGGPNETQYF
TRBV11-2,TRBJ2-5,once,NA,16,TGTGCCAGCAGCCTAGATCAACGGGAAGTGAGAGAGACCCAGTACTTC,CASSLDQREVRETQYF
TRBV13,TRBJ2-5,NA,NA,13,TGTGCCAGCAGTTCCGGGCTCGGGAAGACCCAGTACTTC,CASSSGLGKTQYF
TRBV28,TRBJ2-7,NA,NA,11,TGTGCCAGCAGTTTTCTGTACGAGCAGTACTTC,CASSFLYEQYF
TRBV28,TRBJ2-1,NA,NA,16,TGTGCCAGCAATTTGGTTGGCTTTCGGGCATTTGGCAGGAAGTTCTTC,CASNLVGFRAFGRKFF
TRBV6-1,TRBJ2-7,many,TRBD2,12,TGTGCCAGCAGGCGGGACTACTACGAGCAGTACTTC,CASRRDYYEQYF
TRBV28,TRBJ2-3,few,NA,14,TGTGCCAGCAGGACTGGGCGCGACACAGATACGCAGTATTTT,CASRTGRDTDTQYF
TRBV5-6,TRBJ2-7,many,TRBD1,14,TGTGCCAGCAGCTCGGGGACAGGGGTGCACGAGCAGTACTTC,CASSSGTGVHEQYF
TRBV6-6,TRBJ2-1,NA,NA,15,TGTGCCAGCAGTTCTGCGATTAGCGGACACGATGAGCAGTTCTTC,CASSSAISGHDEQFF
TRBV6-2/TRBV6-3,TRBJ2-2,NA,NA,13,TGTGCCAGCAAACTTTCGAACGCCGGGGAGCTGTTTTTT,CASKLSNAGELFF
TRBV11-2,TRBJ1-1,once,NA,12,TGTGCCAGCAGCCCTGGACATATTGAAACTTTCTTT,CASSPGHIETFF
TRBV12-3/TRBV12-4,TRBJ1-2,NA,NA,14,TGTGCCAGCATTACGGGCCAGGCAATCTATGGCTACACCTTC,CASITGQAIYGYTF
TRBV11-2,TRBJ2-7,NA,NA,16,TGTGCCACCCAGGGGAGACAGCGGATGGGCTACTACGAGCAGCACTTC,CATQGRQRMGYYEQHF
TRBV5-4,TRBJ2-5,many,TRBD1,14,TGTGCCAGCAGCTCCCGGGACAGGGAAGAGACCCAGTACTTC,CASSSRDREETQYF
TRBV28,TRBJ2-4,NA,NA,13,TGTGCCAGCATTGGTTCGGCCCCACGTGTTAAGTACTTC,CASIGSAPRVKYF
TRBV11-3,TRBJ2-1,NA,NA,16,TGTGCCAGCAGCTTAGGTGGGCCTGGTCCATACAATGAGCAGTTCTTC,CASSLGGPGPYNEQFF
TRBV29-1,TRBJ1-1,many,TRBD1,13,TGCAGCGTTGTGGGACAGTTGAACACTGAAGCTTTCTTT,CSVVGQLNTEAFF
TRBV11-2,TRBJ2-1,NA,TRBD2,16,TGTGCCAACAGCTTGGGTACCGGACTAGCCATGGGTGAGCAGTTCTTC,CANSLGTGLAMGEQFF
TRBV6-5,TRBJ2-7,NA,NA,15,TGTGCCAGCAGCCACGAGGCTAGGGCTACCTACGAGCAGTACTTC,CASSHEARATYEQYF
TRBV5-1,TRBJ1-2,NA,TRBD1,15,TGCGCCAGCAACTTGCAACACACAGGGGACCATGGCTACACCTTC,CASNLQHTGDHGYTF
TRBV29-1,TRBJ2-7,many,NA,11,TGCAGCGTTGCCCAAGCAGACGAGCAGTACTTC,CSVAQADEQYF
TRBV11-2,TRBJ2-5,NA,NA,17,TGTGCCAGTAACCCTGGGACTTTAGGGGGAGTAAGGGAGACCCAGTACTTC,CASNPGTLGGVRETQYF
TRBV10-3,TRBJ2-7,many,TRBD1,13,TGTGCCATCAGAGACAGGGGGTCCTACGAGCAGTACTTC,CAIRDRGSYEQYF
TRBV7-6,TRBJ1-6,NA,TRBD1,12,TGTGCCAGCAGTCCAGGGGGGACCCACCTCCACTTT,CASSPGGTHLHF
TRBV10-1,TRBJ2-3,many,TRBD1,15,TGCGCCAGCAGTGTAACCGGGACAGGGACCGATACGCAGTATTTT,CASSVTGTGTDTQYF
TRBV10-3,TRBJ1-5,many,NA,14,TGTGCCATCAGTGAGTCGTCAGGTGGGCAGCCCCAGCATTTT,CAISESSGGQPQHF
TRBV11-2,TRBJ2-1,NA,NA,17,TGTGCCAGCACCTTAAATTTCGGGACACCCAGCTCCTACGAGCAGTTCTTC,CASTLNFGTPSSYEQFF
TRBV11-2,TRBJ2-1,NA,NA,14,TGTGCCAGCAGCTTAGAAGGGGCCCGCAATGAGCAGTTCTTT,CASSLEGARNEQFF
TRBV19,TRBJ2-7,few,NA,16,TGTGCCAGTAGTATCGCCCTAGGGGGAAGGACCTACGAGCAGTACTTC,CASSIALGGRTYEQYF
TRBV6-6,TRBJ2-7,many,NA,15,TGTGCCAGCCGTCTTGGGGACTTCGGGGGCCACGAGCAGTACTTC,CASRLGDFGGHEQYF
TRBV11-2,TRBJ2-7,once,NA,14,TGTGCCAGCAGCATAACAGACGGAGCCTACGTGCAGTACTTC,CASSITDGAYVQYF
TRBV28,TRBJ2-7,NA,NA,16,TGTGCCAGCAGTTCCCCCGGTGAGAAGGGACGGTACGAGCAGTATTTC,CASSSPGEKGRYEQYF
TRBV6-6,TRBJ2-1,NA,NA,16,TGTGCCAGCAGGCTTAACGTGCTTAGCTCCTACAATGAGCAGTTCTTC,CASRLNVLSSYNEQFF
TRBV28,TRBJ2-7,NA,TRBD2,13,TGTGCCAGCTGCCCGGGGGGTTCCTACGAGCAGTACTTC,CASCPGGSYEQYF
TRBV30,TRBJ2-6,NA,NA,13,TGTGCCTGGACGGACTCTGGGGTCAACGTCCTGGCTTTC,CAWTDSGVNVLAF